Listed below are T cell receptor beta chains from one sample, sequenced in a study of cytomegalovirus exposure and HLA in healthy donors. Some clones are missing from TCRdb's copy, which holds only in-frame ones; the method was immunoSEQ multiplex PCR. This sample has under 200,000 clones, with 82% found just once. The specimen was PBMCs. The receptors were sampled from a girl between 5 and 17 years old in good health and CMV-seropositive. Both conserved end residues are part of each CDR3. Each record gives: CDR3 DNA, CDR3 protein, J gene, V gene, clone size, D gene. D genes are given only for firm matches. Some rows have no size entry. The others give once, few or many, or a class for an expanded clone.

TGTGCCAGCTCACCACCGGGACTCCCGTCGGCCTTC CASSPPGLPSAF TRBJ1-2 TRBV18 - -
TGTGCCAGCAGTCAACCCGCCCCCGGACAGGGACCGGTCGGCTACACCTTC CASSQPAPGQGPVGYTF TRBJ1-2 TRBV28 - TRBD1
TGTGCCATCAGTGAGTCTACTAACTATGGCTACACCTTC CAISESTNYGYTF TRBJ1-2 TRBV10-3 - -
TGTGCCAGTAGTTCGGGGGTAATGAACACTGAAGCTTTCTTT CASSSGVMNTEAFF TRBJ1-1 TRBV19 - -
TGCGCCAGCAGCTTCGGAACGGGGAGCTCTGGGGCCAACGTCCTGACTTTC CASSFGTGSSGANVLTF TRBJ2-6 TRBV5-1 - -
TGTGCCAGCAGCGTAGAAGCGGTAACCTACGAGCAGTACTTC CASSVEAVTYEQYF TRBJ2-7 TRBV9 - -
TGTGCCAGCAGCCCAGGCAGTTACACAGATACGCAGTATTTT CASSPGSYTDTQYF TRBJ2-3 TRBV5-8 few -
TGTGCCAGCAGTTTAAGCCGTCAGGTCGCCACTGAAGCTTTCTTT CASSLSRQVATEAFF TRBJ1-1 TRBV28 - -
TGTGCCAGCAGCTTAGTGGGACAGGGAGGGAGTGGCTACACCTTC CASSLVGQGGSGYTF TRBJ1-2 TRBV7-2 - TRBD1
TGTGCCAGCAGCCTCGGGACTAGCGGGAGACCTTCCTACGAGCAGTACTTC CASSLGTSGRPSYEQYF TRBJ2-7 TRBV13 - TRBD2
TGTGCCAGTAGTCCGGGGCGGGGAACCGGGGAACTGTTTTTT CASSPGRGTGELFF TRBJ2-2 TRBV19 - -
TGCGCCAGCAGCTTGGGGGACTCCATTCTAATATACAATGAGCAGTTCTTC CASSLGDSILIYNEQFF TRBJ2-1 TRBV5-1 - -
TGTGCCAGCAGCTTAAGTCGGGGGAGGGTGGGTACTGAAGCTTTCTTT CASSLSRGRVGTEAFF TRBJ1-1 TRBV7-6 once -
TGTGCCAGTAGTACCCGGGGAGGCCAGTTGGATCAGCCCCAGCATTTT CASSTRGGQLDQPQHF TRBJ1-5 TRBV19 - -
TGTGCCAGCAGTTTAGCTCAGATCAGGTCCGGCAATCAGCCCCAGCATTTT CASSLAQIRSGNQPQHF TRBJ1-5 TRBV28 - -
TGTGCCAGCAGCCGGTCTAGCGGGAGGCCGCCCGATACGCAGTATTTT CASSRSSGRPPDTQYF TRBJ2-3 TRBV5-4 - TRBD2
TGCGCCAGCAGCACACAGGGTCTGGCTGGAAACACCATATATTTT CASSTQGLAGNTIYF TRBJ1-3 TRBV5-1 few -
TGTGCCAGTAACGAAAACTCTGGAGGGGGGGCCTTGAAGCCCCAGCATTTT CASNENSGGGALKPQHF TRBJ1-5 TRBV19 - -
TGTGCCAGCAGTGCAGAGACAGGGGGCTCCTACAATGAGCAGTTCTTC CASSAETGGSYNEQFF TRBJ2-1 TRBV25-1 few TRBD1
TGTGCCACTAGACTAGCGGGTTCTTACAATGAGCAGTTCTTC CATRLAGSYNEQFF TRBJ2-1 TRBV15 - TRBD2
TGTGCCAGCAAGAACCTAGCGGGGGTATTTGAGCAGTTCTTC CASKNLAGVFEQFF TRBJ2-1 TRBV11-2 - TRBD2
TGCGCCAGCAGCGCCCCGGGACTAGGACCTCAAGATACGCAGTATTTT CASSAPGLGPQDTQYF TRBJ2-3 TRBV5-1 once TRBD2
TGTGCCAGCAGTTCACTCACTAGCGTCTCCTACAATGAGCAGTTCTTC CASSSLTSVSYNEQFF TRBJ2-1 TRBV6-6 - TRBD2
TGTGCCTGGAGCCGTTTATTCACTGAAGCTTTCTTT CAWSRLFTEAFF TRBJ1-1 TRBV30 - -
TGTGCCAGCGCCCGGGACAGGGGGCGGTACGAGCAGTACTTC CASARDRGRYEQYF TRBJ2-7 TRBV5-6 - TRBD1
TGTGCCAGCAGCGTAGATTTAGAGCGGGCCAGCACAGATACGCAGTATTTT CASSVDLERASTDTQYF TRBJ2-3 TRBV9 - -
TGCGCCAGCAGCCAAGATCGCGGTTATAGCAATCAGCCCCAGCATTTT CASSQDRGYSNQPQHF TRBJ1-5 TRBV4-3 once -
TGTGCCAGCAGTTATCGCCGGGGAGAGACCCAGTACTTC CASSYRRGETQYF TRBJ2-5 TRBV6-5 - -
TGTGCCAGCAGCCAATTGAGGAATGAGCAGTTCTTC CASSQLRNEQFF TRBJ2-1 TRBV14 - -
TGTGCCAGCAGCGCCCCAGGGAACTTTAATGAAAAACTGTTTTTT CASSAPGNFNEKLFF TRBJ1-4 TRBV9 - -
TGTGCCTGGGGACAGGTACAAGAGACCCAGTACTTC CAWGQVQETQYF TRBJ2-5 TRBV30 - TRBD1
TGTGCCATCAGGTCTAGCGGGTTTTACACAGATACGCAGTATTTT CAIRSSGFYTDTQYF TRBJ2-3 TRBV10-3 - TRBD2
TGTGCCCCAAGCAGAGAGGTACACACTGAAGCTTTCTTT CAPSREVHTEAFF TRBJ1-1 TRBV2 once -
TGCGCCAGCAGCTTAACGAGCTCCTACAATGAGCAGTTCTTC CASSLTSSYNEQFF TRBJ2-1 TRBV5-1 - -
TGTGCCAGCAGTGGTGCCGGACAGGGCGACGAGCAGTACTTC CASSGAGQGDEQYF TRBJ2-7 TRBV2 - TRBD1
TGTGCCAGCAGCTCCTCTTGGCAGGGAAGGCTCACTGAAGCTTTCTTT CASSSSWQGRLTEAFF TRBJ1-1 TRBV7-8 - -
TGCGCCAGCAGTCAAAATCGGTTAGGTGGACAGGGGTATAGCAATCAGCCCCAGCATTTT CASSQNRLGGQGYSNQPQHF TRBJ1-5 TRBV23-1 - TRBD1
TGTGCCAGCAGCCTACAGGTTGGCATGAACACTGAAGCTTTCTTT CASSLQVGMNTEAFF TRBJ1-1 TRBV7-2 - -
TGTGCCAGCAGCGTAGGTGTACAGATGAATGAAAAACTGTTTTTT CASSVGVQMNEKLFF TRBJ1-4 TRBV9 - -
TGTGCCAGCAGTTTCCGCACTAGGCCCGCCAAAAACATTCAGTACTTC CASSFRTRPAKNIQYF TRBJ2-4 TRBV28 once -
TGTGCCAGCAGCGGACAGGGAAGGTCGACCGGGGAGCTGTTTTTT CASSGQGRSTGELFF TRBJ2-2 TRBV11-3 once TRBD1
TGTGCCAGCAGCTTTTCTTCCCGTAAAAATACGCAGTATTTT CASSFSSRKNTQYF TRBJ2-3 TRBV13 once -
TGCGCCAGCACGTTAGCGGAAGTGTACAATGAGCAGTTCTTC CASTLAEVYNEQFF TRBJ2-1 TRBV5-1 few -
TGCGCCAGCAGGCCCGGACAGGGGGCTGACGATGAGCAGTTCTTC CASRPGQGADDEQFF TRBJ2-1 TRBV10-1 - TRBD1
TGTGCCAGCACCAAGGACAGGGTGACCTACGAGCAGTACTTC CASTKDRVTYEQYF TRBJ2-7 TRBV2 - TRBD1
TGTGCCTGCCTCCGGGACAGGGGGACGAACTATGGCTACACCTTC CACLRDRGTNYGYTF TRBJ1-2 TRBV30 few TRBD1
TGTGCCAGCAGCTTAGGGCAGCAAGAGACCCAGTACTTC CASSLGQQETQYF TRBJ2-5 TRBV7-8 - -
TGCGCCAGCAGCTTGGAAGTGGGAGAGGCAGATACGCAGTATTTT CASSLEVGEADTQYF TRBJ2-3 TRBV5-1 - -
TGTGCCTGGAGTACCTCCGAGGGAGGGCGGGTGGGCACTGAAGCTTTCTTT CAWSTSEGGRVGTEAFF TRBJ1-1 TRBV30 - -
TGTGCCAGCAGGAAGCAGGGCGAGCAGTACTTC CASRKQGEQYF TRBJ2-7 TRBV2 - -
TGTGCCAGCACAGGGCCTAGCGGAATTACGGCGAAGCAGTACTTC CASTGPSGITAKQYF TRBJ2-7 TRBV2 - TRBD2
TGTGCCAGCAGTCCGGTCTCGGGGGGGGGCTATGGCTACACCTTC CASSPVSGGGYGYTF TRBJ1-2 TRBV28 once -
TGTGCCAGCAGTTCTGGAACTATCTATGGCTACACCTTC CASSSGTIYGYTF TRBJ1-2 TRBV28 - -